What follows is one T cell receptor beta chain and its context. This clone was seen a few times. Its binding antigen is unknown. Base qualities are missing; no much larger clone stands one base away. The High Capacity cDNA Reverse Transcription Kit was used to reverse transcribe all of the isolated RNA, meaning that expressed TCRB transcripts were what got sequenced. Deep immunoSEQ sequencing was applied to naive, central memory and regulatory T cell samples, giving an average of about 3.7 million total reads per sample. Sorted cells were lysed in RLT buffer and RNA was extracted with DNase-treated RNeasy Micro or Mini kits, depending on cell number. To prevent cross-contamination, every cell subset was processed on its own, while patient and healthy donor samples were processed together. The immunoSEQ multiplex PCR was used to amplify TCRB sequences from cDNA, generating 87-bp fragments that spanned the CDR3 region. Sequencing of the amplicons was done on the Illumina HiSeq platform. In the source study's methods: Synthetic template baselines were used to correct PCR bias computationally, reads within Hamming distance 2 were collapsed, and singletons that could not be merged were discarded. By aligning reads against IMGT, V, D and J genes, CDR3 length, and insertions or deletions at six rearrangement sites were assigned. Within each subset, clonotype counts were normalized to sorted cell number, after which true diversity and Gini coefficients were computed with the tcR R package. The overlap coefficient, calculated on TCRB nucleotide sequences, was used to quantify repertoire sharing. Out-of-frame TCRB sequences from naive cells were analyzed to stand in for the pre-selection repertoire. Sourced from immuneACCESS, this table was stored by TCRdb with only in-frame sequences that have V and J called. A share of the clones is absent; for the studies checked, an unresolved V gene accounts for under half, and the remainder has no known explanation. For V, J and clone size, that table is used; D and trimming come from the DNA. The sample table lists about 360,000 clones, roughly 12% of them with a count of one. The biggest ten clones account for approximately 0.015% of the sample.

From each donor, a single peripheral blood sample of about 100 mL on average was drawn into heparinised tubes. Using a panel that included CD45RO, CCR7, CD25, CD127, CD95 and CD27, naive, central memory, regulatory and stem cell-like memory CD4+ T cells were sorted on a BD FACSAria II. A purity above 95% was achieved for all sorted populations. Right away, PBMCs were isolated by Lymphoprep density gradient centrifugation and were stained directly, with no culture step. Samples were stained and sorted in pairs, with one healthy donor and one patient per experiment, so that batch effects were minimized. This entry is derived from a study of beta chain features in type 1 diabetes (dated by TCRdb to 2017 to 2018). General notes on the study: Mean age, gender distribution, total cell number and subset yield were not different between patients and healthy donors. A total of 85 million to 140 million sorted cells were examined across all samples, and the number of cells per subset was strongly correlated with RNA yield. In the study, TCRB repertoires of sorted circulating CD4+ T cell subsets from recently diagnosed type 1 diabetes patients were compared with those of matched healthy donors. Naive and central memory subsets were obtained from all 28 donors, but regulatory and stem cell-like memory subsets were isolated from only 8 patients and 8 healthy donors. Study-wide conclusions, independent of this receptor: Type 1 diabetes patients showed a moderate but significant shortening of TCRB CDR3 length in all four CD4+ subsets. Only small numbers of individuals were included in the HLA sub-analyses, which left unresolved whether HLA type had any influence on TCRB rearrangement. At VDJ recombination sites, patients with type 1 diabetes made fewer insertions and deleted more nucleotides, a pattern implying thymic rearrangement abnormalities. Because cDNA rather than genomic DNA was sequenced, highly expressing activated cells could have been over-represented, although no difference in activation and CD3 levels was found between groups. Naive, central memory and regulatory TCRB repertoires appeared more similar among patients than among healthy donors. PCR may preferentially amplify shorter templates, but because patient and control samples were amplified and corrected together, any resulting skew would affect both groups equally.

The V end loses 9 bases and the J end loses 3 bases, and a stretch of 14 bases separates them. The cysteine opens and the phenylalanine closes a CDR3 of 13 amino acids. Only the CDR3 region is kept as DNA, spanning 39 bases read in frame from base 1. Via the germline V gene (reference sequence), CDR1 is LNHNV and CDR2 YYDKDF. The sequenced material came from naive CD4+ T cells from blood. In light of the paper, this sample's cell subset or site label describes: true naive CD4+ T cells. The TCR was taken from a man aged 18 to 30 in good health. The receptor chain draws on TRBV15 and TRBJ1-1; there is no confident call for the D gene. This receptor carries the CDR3 CATEEGQDTEAFF. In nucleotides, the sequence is TGTGCCACGGAGGAAGGGCAGGACACTGAAGCTTTCTTT.